This T cell receptor beta chain was recovered during a study of T cells in Graves' hyperthyroidism and ophthalmopathy. Study-wide findings and caveats: Ophthalmopathy onset followed model prediction by a median about six months.

Researchers amplified the TCR beta CDR3 regions from RNA transcripts. First-round RT-PCR of the TCR CDR3 relied on the HTBI primer set. TCRdb re-derived calls from the multiplex PCR reads in MiXCR, one entry per CDR3 protein. The data contain almost 600,000 distinct CDR3 sequences, roughly 46% of them seen just once; the ten biggest clones take up around 7.7%. V gave up 2 bases and J gave up 2 bases, with 15 bases separating them. The CDR3 is 16 residues long. In this sample, this clonotype turned up many times. Its antigen is undetermined. This chain uses TRBV12-3 or TRBV12-4 with TRBJ1-1, with D possibly matching TRBD1 (6 bases). The sequence was obtained from a woman between 18 and 29 years old with Graves' hyperthyroidism. The sample taken for sequencing was peripheral blood or thyroid tissue (not recorded which). In DNA form, the CDR3 reads TGTGCCAGCAGTTTATTCGGGGGGCTGGGAAACACTGAAGCTTTCTTT. The encoded protein is CASSLFGGLGNTEAFF.